The count of the clone carrying this TCR beta chain is one. This sample is drawn from a study of shared clonotypes between healthy human individuals. Germline V CDR1 and CDR2: SGHAT, FQNNGV. The CDR3 spans 14 residues. Trimming shortened V by 7 bases and J by 5 bases, and 17 bases separated the two germline ends. Profiled with immunoSEQ multiplex PCR; TCRdb holds only in-frame clones, not every one. The sample yields 90,000 to 100,000 clones, roughly 45% seen once. The sequenced material came from PBMCs. The TCR originated in a woman in her 40s in good health. Some clones in this sample may be carry-over from other donors' samples. V and J are TRBV11-2 and TRBJ2-5, with D perhaps matching TRBD1 (6 bases). CDR3 region: CASTSIGGSETQYF. In nucleotides, the CDR3 is TGTGCCAGCACTTCGATAGGGGGTTCGGAGACCCAGTACTTC.